Below, one T cell receptor (beta chain) is given with its context. The CDR3 spans 15 residues. V was trimmed by 5 bases and J by 7 bases, leaving 18 bases between them. The germline gives CDR1 LNHDA, CDR2 SQIVND (reference sequence). The data belong to a study of blood T cell repertoires in COVID-19. Assay used: immunoSEQ multiplex PCR; TCRdb lists only in-frame clones, some missing. The data show tens of thousands of clones, approximately 79% seen once. The sample comprised peripheral blood. J is TRBJ1-5 and V is TRBV19; possibly TRBD1 for D (6 bases). This sequence was found in a woman aged 80 or older with active or convalescent COVID-19. Written as DNA, the CDR3 is TGTGCCAGTAGTCTCGGGACAAGGATGGGGCAGCCCCAGCATTTT. It yields the protein CASSLGTRMGQPQHF.